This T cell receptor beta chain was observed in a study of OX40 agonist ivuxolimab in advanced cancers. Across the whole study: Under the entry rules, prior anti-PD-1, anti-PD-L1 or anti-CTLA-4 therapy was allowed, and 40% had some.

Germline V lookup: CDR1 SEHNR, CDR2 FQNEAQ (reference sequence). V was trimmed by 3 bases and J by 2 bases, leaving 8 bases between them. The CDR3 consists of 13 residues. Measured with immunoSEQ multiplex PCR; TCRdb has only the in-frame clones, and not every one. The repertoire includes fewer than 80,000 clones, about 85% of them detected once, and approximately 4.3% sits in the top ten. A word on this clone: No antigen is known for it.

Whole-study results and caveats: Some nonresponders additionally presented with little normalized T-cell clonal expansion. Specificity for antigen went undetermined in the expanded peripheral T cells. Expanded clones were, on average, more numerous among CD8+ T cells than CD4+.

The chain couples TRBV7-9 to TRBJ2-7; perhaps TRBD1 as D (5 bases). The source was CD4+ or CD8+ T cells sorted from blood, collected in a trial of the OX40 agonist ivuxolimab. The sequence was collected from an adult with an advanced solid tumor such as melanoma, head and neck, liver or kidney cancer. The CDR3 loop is CASSLAGPYEQYF. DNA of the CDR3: TGTGCCAGCAGCTTGGCAGGGCCCTACGAGCAGTACTTC.